This T cell receptor beta chain appears in the sequencing data of a study of T cell responses to AZD1222 COVID-19 vaccine. Study at large: Pooling was applied to second doses at about 4 or about 12 weeks.

Method: immunoSEQ multiplex PCR; TCRdb's copy keeps in-frame clones and lacks some. The sample has 140,000 to 150,000 clones, approximately 94% seen once. There are a few counts of this clone. Its antigen remains unknown. The study's findings and limits: Receipt of two AZD1222 doses was followed by a rise in Spike-specific TCR breadth and depth. Females made up more of the donors, who were largely white British, and clonal diversity may have come out too low.

The specimen was peripheral blood, collected on day 0 of AZD1222 vaccination. The TCR sequence derives from an adult in good health.

This chain's CDR3 is CSVEMRDYEQYF. The CDR3 DNA reads TGCAGCGTTGAAATGCGGGATTACGAGCAGTACTTC. The chain recombines TRBV29-1 with TRBJ2-7, with D possibly being TRBD2 (6 bases). Trimming removed 2 bases at V and 4 bases at J, with 9 bases between. The CDR3 consists of 12 residues. Germline V lookup: CDR1 SQVTM, CDR2 ANQGSEA.